This TCR beta chain was observed in a study of T cell repertoires in ileal Crohn's disease. The V end lost 5 bases, the J end lost 0 bases, and 12 bases lay between the germline ends. The CDR3 contains 15 residues. Germline loops: CDR1 SGHTA, CDR2 FQGTGA. TCRB immunosequencing input was five hundred nanograms of biopsy DNA per sample. Using immunoSEQ multiplex PCR, the repertoire was profiled, and TCRdb retains in-frame clones only, with some absent. This sample has around 15,000 clones; about 75% occur once, and the top ten carry under 6%. This clonotype originated in an adult with Crohn's disease. Specimen: ileal tissue. V usage is TRBV7-3 and J usage is TRBJ2-3; tentatively, D is TRBD1 (6 bases). The DNA of the CDR3 is TGTGCCAGCAGCACGACAGGATCTAGCACAGATACGCAGTATTTT. Protein: CASSTTGSSTDTQYF. Full variable domain (remainder filled in from reference TRBV7-3 and TRBJ2-3): GAGVSQTPSNKVTEKGKYVELRCDPISGHTALYWYRQSLGQGPEFLIYFQGTGAADDSGLPNDRFFAVRPEGSVSTLKIQRTERGDSAVYLCASSTTGSSTDTQYFGPGTRLTVL.